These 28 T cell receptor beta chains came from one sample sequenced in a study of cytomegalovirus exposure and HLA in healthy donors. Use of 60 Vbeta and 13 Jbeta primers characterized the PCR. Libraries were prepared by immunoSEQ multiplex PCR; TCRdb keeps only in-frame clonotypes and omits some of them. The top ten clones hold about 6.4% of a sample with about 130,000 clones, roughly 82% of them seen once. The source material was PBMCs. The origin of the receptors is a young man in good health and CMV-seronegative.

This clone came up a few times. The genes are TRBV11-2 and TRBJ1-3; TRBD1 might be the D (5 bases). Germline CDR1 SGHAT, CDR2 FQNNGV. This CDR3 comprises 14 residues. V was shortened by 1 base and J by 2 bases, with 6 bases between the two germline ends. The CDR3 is CASSLVGAGNTIYF. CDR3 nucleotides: TGTGCCAGCAGCTTAGTAGGGGCTGGAAACACCATATATTTT.

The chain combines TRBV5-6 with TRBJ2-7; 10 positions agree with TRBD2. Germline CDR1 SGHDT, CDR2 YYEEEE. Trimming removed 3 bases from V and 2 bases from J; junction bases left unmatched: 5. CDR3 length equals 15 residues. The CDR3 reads CASSSGLADTYEQYF. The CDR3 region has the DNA TGTGCCAGCAGCTCCGGACTAGCGGACACCTACGAGCAGTACTTC.

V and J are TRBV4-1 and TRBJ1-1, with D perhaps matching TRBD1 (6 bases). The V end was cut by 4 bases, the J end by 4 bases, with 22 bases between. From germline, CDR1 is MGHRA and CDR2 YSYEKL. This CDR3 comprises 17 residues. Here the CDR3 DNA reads TGCGCCAGCAGCCTACGTAGCTGGGGGCGCGATGGCACTGAAGCTTTCTTT. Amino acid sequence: CASSLRSWGRDGTEAFF.

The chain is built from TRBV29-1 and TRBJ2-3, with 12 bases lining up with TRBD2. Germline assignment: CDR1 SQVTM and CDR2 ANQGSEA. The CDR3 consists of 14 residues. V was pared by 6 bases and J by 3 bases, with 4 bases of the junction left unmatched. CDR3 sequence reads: CSVAGLAGTDTQYF. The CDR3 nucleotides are TGCAGCGTAGCCGGACTAGCGGGGACAGATACGCAGTATTTT.

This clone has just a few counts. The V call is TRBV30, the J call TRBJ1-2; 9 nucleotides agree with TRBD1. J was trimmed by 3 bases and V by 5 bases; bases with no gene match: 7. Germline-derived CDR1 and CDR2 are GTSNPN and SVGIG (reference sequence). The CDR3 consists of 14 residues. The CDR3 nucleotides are TGTGCCTGGGACTCGGGACAGGGAGACTATGGCTACACCTTC. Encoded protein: CAWDSGQGDYGYTF.

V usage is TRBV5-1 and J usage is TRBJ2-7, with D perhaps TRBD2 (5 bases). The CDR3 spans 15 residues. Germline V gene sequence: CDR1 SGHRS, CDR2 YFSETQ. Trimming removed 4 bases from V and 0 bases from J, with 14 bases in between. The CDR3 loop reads CASSPRGASSYEQYF. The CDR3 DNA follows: TGCGCCAGCAGCCCCCGGGGAGCGTCCTCCTACGAGCAGTACTTC. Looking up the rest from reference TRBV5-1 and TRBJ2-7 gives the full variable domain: KAGVTQTPRYLIKTRGQQVTLSCSPISGHRSVSWYQQTPGQGLQFLFEYFSETQRNKGNFPGRFSGRQFSNSRSEMNVSTLELGDSALYLCASSPRGASSYEQYFGPGTRLTVT.

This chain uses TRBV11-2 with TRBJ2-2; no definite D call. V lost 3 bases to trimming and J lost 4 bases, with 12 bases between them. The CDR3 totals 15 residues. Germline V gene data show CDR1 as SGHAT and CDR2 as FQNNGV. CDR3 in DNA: TGTGCCAGCAGCTTTGAGCCTAGTGGCACCGGGGAGCTGTTTTTT. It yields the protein CASSFEPSGTGELFF.

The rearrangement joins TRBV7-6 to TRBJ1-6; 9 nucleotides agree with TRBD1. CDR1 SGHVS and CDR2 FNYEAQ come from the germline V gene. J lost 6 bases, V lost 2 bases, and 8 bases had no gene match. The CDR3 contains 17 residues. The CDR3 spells CASSLSPNRGPNSPLHF. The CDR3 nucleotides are TGTGCCAGCAGCTTATCCCCTAACAGGGGGCCTAATTCACCCCTCCACTTT. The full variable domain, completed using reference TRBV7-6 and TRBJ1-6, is GAGVSQSPRYKVTKRGQDVALRCDPISGHVSLYWYRQALGQGPEFLTYFNYEAQQDKSGLPNDRFSAERPEGSISTLTIQRTEQRDSAMYRCASSLSPNRGPNSPLHFGNGTRLTVT.

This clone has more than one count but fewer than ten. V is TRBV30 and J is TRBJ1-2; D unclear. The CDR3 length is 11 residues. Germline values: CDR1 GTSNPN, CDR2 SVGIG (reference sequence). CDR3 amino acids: CTMKSNYGYTF. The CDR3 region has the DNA TGTACAATGAAGTCTAACTATGGCTACACCTTC.

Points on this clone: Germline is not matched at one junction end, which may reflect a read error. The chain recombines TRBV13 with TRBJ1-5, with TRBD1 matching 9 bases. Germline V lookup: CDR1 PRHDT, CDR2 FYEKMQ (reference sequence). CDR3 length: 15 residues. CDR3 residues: CASSAGQGVHQPQHF. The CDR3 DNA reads TGTGCCAGCAGCGCGGGACAGGGAGTTCATCAGCCCCAGCATTTC.

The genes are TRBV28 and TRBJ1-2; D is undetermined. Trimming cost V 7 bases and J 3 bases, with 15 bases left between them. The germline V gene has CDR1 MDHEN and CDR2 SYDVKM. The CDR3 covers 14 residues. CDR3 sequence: CASNSMPGDYGYTF. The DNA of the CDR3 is TGTGCCAGCAACTCTATGCCAGGCGACTATGGCTACACCTTC.

CDR3 nucleotides: TGTGCCAGCAGTTTATCTGGGGTGGGTACAGGGGGAAAACTGAACACTGAAGCTTTCTTT. It specifies CASSLSGVGTGGKLNTEAFF. The V call is TRBV27, the J call TRBJ1-1; TRBD1 agrees at 8 bases. Germline CDR1 is MNHEY and CDR2 is SMNVEV (reference sequence). This CDR3 comprises 20 residues. The ends lost 0 bases at V and 0 bases at J; junction bases unmatched: 15.

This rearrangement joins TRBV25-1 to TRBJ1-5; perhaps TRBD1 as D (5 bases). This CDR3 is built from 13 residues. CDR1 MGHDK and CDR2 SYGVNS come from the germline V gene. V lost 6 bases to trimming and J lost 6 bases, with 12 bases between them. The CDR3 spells CASSAGSGQPQHF. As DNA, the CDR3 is TGTGCCAGCAGCGCAGGGTCCGGTCAGCCCCAGCATTTT.

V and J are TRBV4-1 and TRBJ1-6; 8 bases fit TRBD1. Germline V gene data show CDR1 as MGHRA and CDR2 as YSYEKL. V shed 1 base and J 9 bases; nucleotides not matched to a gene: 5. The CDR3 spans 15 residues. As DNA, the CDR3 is TGCGCCAGCAGCCAAGTGGAGACAGGGGCTTCACCCCTCCACTTT. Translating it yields CASSQVETGASPLHF.

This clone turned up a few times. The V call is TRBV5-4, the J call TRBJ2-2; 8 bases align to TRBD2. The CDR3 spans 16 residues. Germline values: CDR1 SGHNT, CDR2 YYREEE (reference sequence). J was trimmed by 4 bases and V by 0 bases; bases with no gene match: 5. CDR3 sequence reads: CASSLGSGGVTGELFF. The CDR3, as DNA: TGTGCCAGCAGCTTGGGGTCGGGAGGGGTCACCGGGGAGCTGTTTTTT.

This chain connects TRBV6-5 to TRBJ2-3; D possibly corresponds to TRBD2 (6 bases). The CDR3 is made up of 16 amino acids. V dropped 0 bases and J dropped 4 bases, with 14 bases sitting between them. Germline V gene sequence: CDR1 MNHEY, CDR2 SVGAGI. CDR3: CASSYSSLSSADTQYF. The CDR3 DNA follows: TGTGCCAGCAGTTACTCGAGTCTCTCTAGCGCAGATACGCAGTATTTT.

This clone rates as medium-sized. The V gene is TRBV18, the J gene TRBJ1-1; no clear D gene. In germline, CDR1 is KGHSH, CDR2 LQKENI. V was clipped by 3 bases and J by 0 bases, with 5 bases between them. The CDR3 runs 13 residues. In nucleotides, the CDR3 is TGTGCCAGCTCACCGGAGGTGAACACTGAAGCTTTCTTT. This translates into CASSPEVNTEAFF.

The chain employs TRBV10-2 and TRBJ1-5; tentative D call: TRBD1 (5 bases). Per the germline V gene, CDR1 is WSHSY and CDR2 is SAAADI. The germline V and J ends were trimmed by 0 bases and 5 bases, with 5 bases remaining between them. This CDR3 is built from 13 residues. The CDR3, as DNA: TGCGCCAGCAGTGAGTCAGGGGATCAGCCCCAGCATTTT. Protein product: CASSESGDQPQHF.

The CDR3 reads CASSEQLRGTIYF. CDR3 in DNA: TGTGCCAGCAGTGAACAGCTTCGGGGCACCATATATTTT. This chain joins TRBV2 and TRBJ1-3; D gene uncertain. Trimming removed 2 bases from V and 9 bases from J, with 11 bases in between. The germline V gene encodes CDR1 SNHLY and CDR2 FYNNEI. This CDR3 is 13 amino acids long. Supplemented by reference TRBV2 and TRBJ1-3, the full variable domain reads EPEVTQTPSHQVTQMGQEVILRCVPISNHLYFYWYRQILGQKVEFLVSFYNNEISEKSEIFDDQFSVERPDGSNFTLKIRSTKLEDSAMYFCASSEQLRGTIYFGEGSWLTVV.

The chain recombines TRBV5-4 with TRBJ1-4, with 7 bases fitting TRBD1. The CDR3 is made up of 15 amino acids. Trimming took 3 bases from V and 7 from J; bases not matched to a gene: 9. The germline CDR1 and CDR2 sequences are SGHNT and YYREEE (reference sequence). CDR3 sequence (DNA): TGTGCCAGCAGCTCCTCGACAGGGCAGGTTGAAAAACTGTTTTTT. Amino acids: CASSSSTGQVEKLFF.

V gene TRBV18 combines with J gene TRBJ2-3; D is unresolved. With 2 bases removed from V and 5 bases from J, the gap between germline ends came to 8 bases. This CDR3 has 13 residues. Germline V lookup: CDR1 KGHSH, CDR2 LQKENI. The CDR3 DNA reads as TGTGCCAGCTCACCAATACAGTTAGATACGCAGTATTTT. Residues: CASSPIQLDTQYF.

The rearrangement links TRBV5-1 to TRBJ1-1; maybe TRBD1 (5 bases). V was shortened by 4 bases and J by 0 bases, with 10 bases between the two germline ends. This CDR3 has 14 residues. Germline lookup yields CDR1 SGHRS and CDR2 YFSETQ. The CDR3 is CASSPGLLNTEAFF. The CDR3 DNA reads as TGCGCCAGCAGCCCGGGACTCCTGAACACTGAAGCTTTCTTT.

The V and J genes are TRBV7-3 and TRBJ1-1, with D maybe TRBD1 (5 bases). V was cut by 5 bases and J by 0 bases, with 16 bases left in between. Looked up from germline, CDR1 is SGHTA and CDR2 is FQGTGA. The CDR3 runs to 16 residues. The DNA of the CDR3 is TGTGCCAGCAGCCTTGAGCAGGGAGGGGTGAACACTGAAGCTTTCTTT. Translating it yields CASSLEQGGVNTEAFF.

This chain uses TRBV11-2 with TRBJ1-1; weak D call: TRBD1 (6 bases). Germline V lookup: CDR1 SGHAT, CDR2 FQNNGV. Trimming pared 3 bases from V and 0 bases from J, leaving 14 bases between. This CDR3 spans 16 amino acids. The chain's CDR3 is CASSFHRGGLNTEAFF. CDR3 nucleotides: TGTGCCAGCAGCTTTCACCGGGGGGGGCTGAACACTGAAGCTTTCTTT. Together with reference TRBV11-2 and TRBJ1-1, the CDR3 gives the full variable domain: EAGVAQSPRYKIIEKRQSVAFWCNPISGHATLYWYQQILGQGPKLLIQFQNNGVVDDSQLPKDRFSAERLKGVDSTLKIQPAKLEDSAVYLCASSFHRGGLNTEAFFGQGTRLTVV.

The CDR3 sequence is CASRAGGANYGYTF. The DNA for the CDR3 is TGCGCCAGCAGGGCAGGCGGGGCTAACTATGGCTACACCTTC. The chain has TRBV5-1 and TRBJ1-2; D not certain. The CDR3 is 14 amino acids. The V end lost 5 bases, the J end lost 0 bases, and 11 bases lay between the germline ends. Germline loops: CDR1 SGHRS, CDR2 YFSETQ.

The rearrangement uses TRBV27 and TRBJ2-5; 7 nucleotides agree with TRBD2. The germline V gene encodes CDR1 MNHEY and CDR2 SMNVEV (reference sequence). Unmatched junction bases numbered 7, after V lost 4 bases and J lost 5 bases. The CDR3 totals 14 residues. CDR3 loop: CASSSKTSRETQYF. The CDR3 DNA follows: TGTGCCAGCAGTTCAAAGACTAGCCGGGAGACCCAGTACTTC.

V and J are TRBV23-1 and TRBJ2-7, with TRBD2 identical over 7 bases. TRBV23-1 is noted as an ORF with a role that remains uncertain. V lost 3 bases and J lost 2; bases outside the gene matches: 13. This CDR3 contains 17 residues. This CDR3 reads CASSQTYRGVPTYEQYF. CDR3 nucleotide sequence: TGCGCCAGCAGTCAGACCTACCGGGGGGTCCCTACCTACGAGCAGTACTTC.

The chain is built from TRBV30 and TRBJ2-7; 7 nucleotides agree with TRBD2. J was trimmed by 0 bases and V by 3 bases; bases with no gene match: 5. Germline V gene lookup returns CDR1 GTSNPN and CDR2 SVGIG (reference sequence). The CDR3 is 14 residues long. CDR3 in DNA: TGTGCCTGGAGCCATAGCGGGCACTCCTACGAGCAGTACTTC. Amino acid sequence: CAWSHSGHSYEQYF. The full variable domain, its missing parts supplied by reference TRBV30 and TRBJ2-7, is SQTIHQWPATLVQPVGSPLSLECTVEGTSNPNLYWYRQAAGRGLQLLFYSVGIGQISSEVPQNLSASRPQDRQFILSSKKLLLSDSGFYLCAWSHSGHSYEQYFGPGTRLTVT.